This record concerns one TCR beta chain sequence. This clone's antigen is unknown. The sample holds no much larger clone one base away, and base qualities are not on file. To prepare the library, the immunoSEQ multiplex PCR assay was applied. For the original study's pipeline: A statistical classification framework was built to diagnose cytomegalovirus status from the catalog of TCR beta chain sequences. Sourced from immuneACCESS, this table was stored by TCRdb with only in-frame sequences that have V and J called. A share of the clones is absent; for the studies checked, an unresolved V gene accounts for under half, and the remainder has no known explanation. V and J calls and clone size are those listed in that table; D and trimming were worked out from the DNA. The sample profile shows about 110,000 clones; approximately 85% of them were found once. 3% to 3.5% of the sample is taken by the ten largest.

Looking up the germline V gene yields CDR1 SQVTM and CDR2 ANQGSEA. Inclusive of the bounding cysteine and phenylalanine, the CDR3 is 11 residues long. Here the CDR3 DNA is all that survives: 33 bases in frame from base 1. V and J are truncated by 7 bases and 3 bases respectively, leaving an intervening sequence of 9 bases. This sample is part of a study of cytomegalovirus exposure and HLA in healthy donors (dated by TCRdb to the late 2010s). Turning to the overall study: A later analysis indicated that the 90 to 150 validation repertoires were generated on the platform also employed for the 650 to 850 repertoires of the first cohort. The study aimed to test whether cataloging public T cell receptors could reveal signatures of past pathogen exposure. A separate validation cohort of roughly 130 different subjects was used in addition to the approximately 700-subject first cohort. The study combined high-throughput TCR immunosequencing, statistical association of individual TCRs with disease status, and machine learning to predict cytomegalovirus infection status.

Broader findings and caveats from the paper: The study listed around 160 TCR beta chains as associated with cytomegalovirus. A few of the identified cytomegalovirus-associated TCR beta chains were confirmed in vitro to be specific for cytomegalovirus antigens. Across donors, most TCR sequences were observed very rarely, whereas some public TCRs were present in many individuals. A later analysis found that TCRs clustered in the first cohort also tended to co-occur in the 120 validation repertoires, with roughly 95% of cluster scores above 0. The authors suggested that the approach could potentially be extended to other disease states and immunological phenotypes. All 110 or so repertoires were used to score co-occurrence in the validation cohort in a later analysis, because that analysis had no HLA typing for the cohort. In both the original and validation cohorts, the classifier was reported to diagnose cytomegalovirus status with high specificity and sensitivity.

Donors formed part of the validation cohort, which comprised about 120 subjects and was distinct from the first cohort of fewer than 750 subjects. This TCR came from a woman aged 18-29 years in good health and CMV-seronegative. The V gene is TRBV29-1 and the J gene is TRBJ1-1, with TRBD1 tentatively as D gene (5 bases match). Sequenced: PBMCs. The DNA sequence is TGCAGCGCCTCAGGGTACACTGAAGCTTTCTTT. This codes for CSASGYTEAFF.